This T cell receptor (beta chain) was captured by sequencing in a study of a mutant IDH1 vaccine in newly diagnosed glioma (dated by TCRdb to the early 2020s). Study-wide context: Eight vaccinations were administered to patients in weeks 1, 3, 5, 7, 11, 15, 19 and 23, corresponding to visits V03 through V10. Vaccination started 4-6 weeks after radiotherapy alone, or was given together with temozolomide cycles in the groups whose treatment included chemotherapy. Of the approximately 33 treated patients, around 60% were male and approximately 38% were female, and the mean age was roughly 40 years. Before enrollment, patients had received standard therapy of radiotherapy alone, temozolomide alone, or radiochemotherapy with temozolomide; most received the combination. Peripheral blood samples were drawn at six visits, namely V03 (baseline), V05, V07, V10, V12 and V13. For exploratory analyses, longitudinal TCRB deep sequencing was carried out in roughly 25 treated patients wherever samples were available.

Taken from the germline V gene, the CDR1 and CDR2 loops are MDHEN and SYDVKM. V is reduced by 3 bases and J by 6 bases, leaving a spacing of 12 bases between them. The CDR3 holds 13 amino acids from the cysteine to the phenylalanine. The only DNA kept is the CDR3, 39 bases in frame from the first base. Libraries were built with the immunoSEQ multiplex PCR assay. The hsTCRB Kit was used according to the manufacturer's protocol to amplify rearranged TCR beta chain sequences. TCRB libraries were sequenced on an Illumina MiSeq. The study's own analysis went as follows. The kit vendor's proprietary platform handled demultiplexing, trimming and gene mapping. This immuneACCESS table, as held by TCRdb, lists in-frame sequences with V and J called but not all clones. Of the missing ones, under half trace to an unresolved V gene in checked studies; the others have no known cause. V and J calls and clone size come straight from that table; D and trimming were deduced from the DNA. This sample is represented by some 130,000 clones; just under 80% of them were singletons. Around 5.5% of the sample is taken by the ten largest.

Results the study describes overall, beyond this receptor: PBMC samples for TCRB deep sequencing were selected based on availability. Pseudoprogression seemed to be unrelated to changes in the top peripheral T cell clonotypes found by TCRB sequencing. Immune responses induced by the vaccine were seen in around 94% of patients across multiple MHC alleles. The authors noted that analyses of patient blood samples could not be reproduced because of sample limitations.

Reading the label with the study, this specimen's time point is: week 11, during vaccination. Each vaccine dose, consisting of 300 ug of a 20-mer mutant IDH1 peptide in Montanide, was administered subcutaneously with topical imiquimod. Donors had newly diagnosed WHO grade 3 or 4 IDH1-mutant astrocytomas with loss of nuclear ATRX. The samples were drawn from NOA16, a multicentre, single-arm, open-label phase I trial in Germany that tested a mutant IDH1 peptide vaccine in humans for the first time. Genomic DNA for TCRB sequencing was extracted from EDTA blood using the DNeasy Blood and Tissue Kit. In regard to this clone: Which antigen it targets is not known. Base-call qualities are not available, and no considerably larger clone is one nucleotide away.

The material was PBMCs, obtained from a glioma patient whose treatment included an IDH1 peptide vaccine. This sequence uses TRBV28 and TRBJ2-7, with the D gene not clear enough to name. The sequence came from a man in his forties or fifties with glioma. The nucleotides are TGTGCCAGCAGTTTTGGCCAACCCAGCGAGCAGTACTTC. Protein translation: CASSFGQPSEQYF.